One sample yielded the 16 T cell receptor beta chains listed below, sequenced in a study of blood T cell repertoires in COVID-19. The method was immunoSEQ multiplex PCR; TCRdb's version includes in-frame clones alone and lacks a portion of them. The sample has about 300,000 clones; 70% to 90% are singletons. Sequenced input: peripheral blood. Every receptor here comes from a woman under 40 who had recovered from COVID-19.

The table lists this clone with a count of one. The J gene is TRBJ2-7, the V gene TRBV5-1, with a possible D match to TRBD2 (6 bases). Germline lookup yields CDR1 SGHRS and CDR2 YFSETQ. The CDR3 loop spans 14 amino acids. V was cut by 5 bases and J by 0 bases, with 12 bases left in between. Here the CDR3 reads CASRDMGGSYEQYF. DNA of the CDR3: TGCGCCAGCAGAGATATGGGGGGCTCCTACGAGCAGTACTTC. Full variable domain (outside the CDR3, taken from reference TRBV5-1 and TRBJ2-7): KAGVTQTPRYLIKTRGQQVTLSCSPISGHRSVSWYQQTPGQGLQFLFEYFSETQRNKGNFPGRFSGRQFSNSRSEMNVSTLELGDSALYLCASRDMGGSYEQYFGPGTRLTVT.

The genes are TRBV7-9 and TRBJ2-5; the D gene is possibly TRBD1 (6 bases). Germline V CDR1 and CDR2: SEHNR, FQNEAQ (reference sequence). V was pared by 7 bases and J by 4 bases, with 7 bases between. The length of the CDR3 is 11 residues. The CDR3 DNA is TGTGCCAGCAAACAGGGAGAGACCCAGTACTTC. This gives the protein CASKQGETQYF.

The CDR3 reads CASSPGGGAYNEQFF. In nucleotides, the CDR3 is TGCGCCAGCAGCCCGGGAGGGGGCGCGTACAATGAGCAGTTCTTC. V gene TRBV5-1 combines with J gene TRBJ2-1; possible D gene TRBD2, 8 bases. Trimming removed 4 bases from V and 4 bases from J, with 15 bases in between. The CDR3 is 15 residues long. From germline, CDR1 is SGHRS and CDR2 YFSETQ.

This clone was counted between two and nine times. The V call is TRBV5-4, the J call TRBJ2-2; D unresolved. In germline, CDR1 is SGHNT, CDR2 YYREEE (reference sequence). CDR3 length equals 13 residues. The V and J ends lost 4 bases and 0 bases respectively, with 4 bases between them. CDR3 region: CASSATNTGELFF. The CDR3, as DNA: TGTGCCAGCAGCGCGACGAACACCGGGGAGCTGTTTTTT.

As DNA, the CDR3 is TGTGCCAGCAGCTTAACGAGCTCCTACGAGCAGTACTTC. It codes for CASSLTSSYEQYF. The rearrangement uses TRBV13 and TRBJ2-7, with D uncertain. This CDR3 is built from 13 residues. The germline gives CDR1 PRHDT, CDR2 FYEKMQ (reference sequence). V lost 2 bases to trimming and J lost 0 bases, with 5 bases between them.

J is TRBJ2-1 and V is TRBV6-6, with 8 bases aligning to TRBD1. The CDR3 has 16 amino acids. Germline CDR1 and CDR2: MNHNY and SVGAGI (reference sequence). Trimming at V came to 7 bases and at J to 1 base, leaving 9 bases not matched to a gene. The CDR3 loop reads CASNSFRGPSYNEQFF. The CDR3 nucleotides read TGTGCCAGCAATAGTTTCAGGGGGCCTTCCTACAATGAGCAGTTCTTC.

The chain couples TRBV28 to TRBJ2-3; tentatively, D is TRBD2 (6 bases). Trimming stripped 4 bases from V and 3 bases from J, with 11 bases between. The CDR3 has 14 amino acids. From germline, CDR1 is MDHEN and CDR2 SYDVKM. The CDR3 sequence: CASSSPGLTDTQYF. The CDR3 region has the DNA TGTGCCAGCAGTTCCCCGGGACTTACAGATACGCAGTATTTT. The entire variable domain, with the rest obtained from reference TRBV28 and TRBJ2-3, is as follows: DVKVTQSSRYLVKRTGEKVFLECVQDMDHENMFWYRQDPGLGLRLIYFSYDVKMKEKGDIPEGYSVSREKKERFSLILESASTNQTSMYLCASSSPGLTDTQYFGPGTRLTVL.

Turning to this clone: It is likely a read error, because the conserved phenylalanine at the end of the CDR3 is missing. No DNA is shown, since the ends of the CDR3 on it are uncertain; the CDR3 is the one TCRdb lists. The CDR3 is CASSAVLNSAPNFY. The chain uses TRBV2 and TRBJ1-5. The CDR3 is 14 amino acids long, termini counted. From germline, CDR1 is SNHLY and CDR2 FYNNEI.

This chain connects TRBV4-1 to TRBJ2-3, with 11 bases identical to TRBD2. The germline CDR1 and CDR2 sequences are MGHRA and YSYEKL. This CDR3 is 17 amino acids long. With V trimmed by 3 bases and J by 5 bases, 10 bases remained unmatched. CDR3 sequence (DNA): TGCGCCAGCAGCCACCCACTAGCGGGGGAACTCGGAGATACGCAGTATTTT. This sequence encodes CASSHPLAGELGDTQYF.

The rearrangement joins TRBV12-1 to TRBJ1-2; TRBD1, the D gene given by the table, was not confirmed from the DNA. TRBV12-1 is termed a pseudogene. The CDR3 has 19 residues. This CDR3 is CASSSPSWGQTTWAYGYTF. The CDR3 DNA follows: TGTGCCAGCAGCTCCCCGAGTTGGGGACAGACAACCTGGGCCTATGGCTACACCTTC.

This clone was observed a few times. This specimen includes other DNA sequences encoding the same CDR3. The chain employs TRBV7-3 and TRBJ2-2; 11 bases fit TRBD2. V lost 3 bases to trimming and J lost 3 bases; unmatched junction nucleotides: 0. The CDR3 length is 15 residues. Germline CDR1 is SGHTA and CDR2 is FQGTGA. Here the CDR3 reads CASSFSGGDTGELFF. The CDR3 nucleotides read TGTGCCAGCAGCTTTAGCGGGGGGGACACCGGGGAGCTGTTTTTT.

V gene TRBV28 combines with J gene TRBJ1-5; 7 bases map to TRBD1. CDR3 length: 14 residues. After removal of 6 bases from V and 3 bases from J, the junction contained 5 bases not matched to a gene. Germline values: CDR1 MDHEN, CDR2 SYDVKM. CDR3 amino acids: CASSSTGNNQPQHF. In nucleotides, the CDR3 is TGTGCCAGCAGCTCGACAGGGAACAATCAGCCCCAGCATTTT.

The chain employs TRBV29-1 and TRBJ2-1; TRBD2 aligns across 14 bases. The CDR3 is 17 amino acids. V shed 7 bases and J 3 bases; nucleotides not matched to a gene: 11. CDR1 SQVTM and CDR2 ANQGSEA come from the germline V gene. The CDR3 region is CSAVTSGGAHNYNEQFF. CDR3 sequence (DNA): TGCAGCGCCGTGACTAGCGGGGGGGCGCACAACTACAATGAGCAGTTCTTC.

CDR3 bases: TGTGCCTGCTCCCGGGACAGCGGACATAATTCACCCCTCCACTTT. It yields the protein CACSRDSGHNSPLHF. V gene TRBV30 combines with J gene TRBJ1-6; TRBD1 matches 7 bases. V lost 6 bases, J lost 5 bases, and 10 bases stayed unmatched. The CDR3 extends over 15 amino acids. Germline V gives CDR1 GTSNPN, CDR2 SVGIG (reference sequence).

CDR3 amino acids: CASSYSRRANSPLHF. DNA for the CDR3: TGTGCCAGCAGTTACTCGAGGAGAGCTAATTCACCCCTCCACTTT. This chain links TRBV6-5 with TRBJ1-6; D gene uncertain. V was trimmed by 0 bases and J by 6 bases, leaving 9 bases between them. Germline CDR1 is MNHEY and CDR2 is SVGAGI. The CDR3 has 15 amino acids.

DNA of the CDR3: TGTGCCAGCAGCCACGGACAGGGAGCCCTAAGTCTGTTTTTT. Its protein product is CASSHGQGALSLFF. The chain uses TRBV14 and TRBJ1-4, with TRBD1 identical over 8 bases. Trimming removed 3 bases from V and 14 bases from J; junction bases left unmatched: 11. Per the germline V gene, CDR1 is SGHDN and CDR2 is FVKESK. The CDR3 contains 14 residues.